One and the same sample provided the 15 T cell receptor beta chains below, sequenced in a study of spatial heterogeneity in lung cancer. TCRdb analysed the 5' RACE reads with MiXCR anew, one entry per CDR3 protein. The sample holds about 23,000 distinct CDR3 sequences, around 5% seen once. Time point: sample taken at primary tumor resection. The sample here was PBMCs, taken at surgery. These TCRs come from a male donor with early-stage non-small cell lung cancer.

This clonotype was seen many times. Here the CDR3 DNA reads TGTGCCAGCAGCTTCGCACAGTCTGGAAACACCATATATTTT. Protein product: CASSFAQSGNTIYF. The J gene is TRBJ1-3, the V gene TRBV5-4; D is undetermined. Trimming took 2 bases from V and 1 from J, leaving 7 bases between them. CDR3 size: 14 residues. CDR1 is SGHNT and CDR2 is YYREEE in the germline V gene (reference sequence).

There are many counts of this clonotype. The gene calls are TRBV12-3 or TRBV12-4 and TRBJ1-5, with D possibly TRBD1 on 5 matching bases. V lost 2 bases and J lost 2, with 10 bases in between. CDR3 length: 15 residues. Here the CDR3 reads CASSLRGSGNQPQHF. DNA of the CDR3: TGTGCCAGCAGTTTAAGGGGATCTGGCAATCAGCCCCAGCATTTT.

At least ten counts were recorded for this clonotype. V and J are TRBV6-2 or TRBV6-3 and TRBJ1-2; a weak D match, TRBD1 (6 bases). CDR3 length: 16 amino acids. Looked up from germline, CDR1 is MNHEY and CDR2 is SVGEGT. Trimming removed 0 bases from V and 7 bases from J, with 18 bases in between. The CDR3 spells CASSYSSGGGKSGYTF. The CDR3 coding sequence is TGTGCCAGCAGTTACTCGAGCGGGGGCGGAAAGAGTGGCTACACCTTC.

The sample holds many counts of this clonotype. This chain links TRBV10-3 with TRBJ1-4; D may be TRBD1 (6 bases). Per the germline V gene, CDR1 is ENHRY and CDR2 is SYGVKD. Trimming pared 8 bases from V and 0 bases from J, leaving 13 bases between. CDR3 size: 15 residues. The CDR3 region is CAIGGGPTTNEKLFF. Written as DNA, the CDR3 is TGTGCCATCGGCGGGGGCCCCACAACTAATGAAAAACTGTTTTTT.

This clonotype was seen ten or more times. The CDR3, as DNA: TGTGCCAGCAGCTTAGGTGGGGGGGCGTCCAATGAGCAGTTCTTC. It codes for CASSLGGGASNEQFF. The V and J genes are TRBV7-2 and TRBJ2-1, with D possibly being TRBD2 (7 bases). The V end was cut by 1 base, the J end by 6 bases, with 13 bases between. This CDR3 has 15 residues. Germline assignment: CDR1 SGHTA and CDR2 FQGNSA.

This clonotype was seen many times. The chain is built from TRBV2 and TRBJ1-1; TRBD1 matches at 7 bases. Trimming removed 4 bases from V and 4 bases from J; junction bases left unmatched: 3. Germline CDR1 SNHLY, CDR2 FYNNEI. The CDR3 runs 13 residues. For the CDR3, the DNA is TGTGCCAGCAGTGGAAGGACAGGCACTGAAGCTTTCTTT. Its protein is CASSGRTGTEAFF.

This sequence joins TRBV29-1 and TRBJ2-1; the match to TRBD1 covers 7 bases. This CDR3 contains 12 residues. Germline CDR1 reads SQVTM; CDR2 reads ANQGSEA. J lost 7 bases, V lost 6 bases, and 6 bases had no gene match. CDR3 nucleotide sequence: TGCAGCGTAGGGGGCCAGGGGAATGAGCAGTTCTTC. This sequence encodes CSVGGQGNEQFF.

The chain combines TRBV4-2 with TRBJ2-7; D gene uncertain. The germline gives CDR1 LGHNA, CDR2 YNFKEQ. CDR3 length: 12 residues. The V end lost 0 bases, the J end lost 3 bases, and 3 bases lay between the germline ends. The CDR3 DNA sequence: TGTGCCAGCAGCCAAGATCGCTACGAGCAGTACTTC. Amino acid sequence: CASSQDRYEQYF.

The rearrangement uses TRBV30 and TRBJ2-5; D not certain. Trimming took 0 bases from V and 2 from J, leaving 13 bases between them. There are 15 residues in the CDR3. CDR1 is GTSNPN and CDR2 is SVGIG in the germline V gene (reference sequence). The CDR3 protein is CAWSVLGKGQETQYF. CDR3 sequence (DNA): TGTGCCTGGAGTGTGTTAGGGAAGGGTCAAGAGACCCAGTACTTC.

This clonotype was counted at least ten times. This chain links TRBV10-2 with TRBJ1-2; tentatively, D is TRBD1 (5 bases). V was shortened by 7 bases and J by 8 bases, with 17 bases between the two germline ends. The V gene's germline CDR1 is WSHSY and CDR2 SAAADI. CDR3 length equals 13 residues. DNA of the CDR3: TGCGCCAGCACCAAAGACAGAGCCCGCGGCTACACCTTC. Translated, it gives CASTKDRARGYTF.

This clonotype has at least ten counts. The chain recombines TRBV9 with TRBJ2-7; D gene ambiguous. V gave up 0 bases and J gave up 2 bases, with 12 bases separating them. CDR3 length: 15 amino acids. Germline V gives CDR1 SGDLS, CDR2 YYNGEE. This CDR3 reads CASSVGVVGPYEQYF. The CDR3 nucleotides read TGTGCCAGCAGCGTAGGGGTAGTGGGTCCCTACGAGCAGTACTTC.

By sample share, this clonotype is medium-sized (0.01 to 0.1%). This sequence joins TRBV28 and TRBJ2-2, with D uncertain. Germline CDR1 is MDHEN and CDR2 is SYDVKM. The CDR3 runs 16 residues. Between the trimmed V and J ends, which lost 6 bases and 1 base, there was a span of 15 bases. This chain's CDR3 is CASSPSPAENTGELFF. CDR3 in DNA: TGTGCCAGCAGCCCTTCACCGGCGGAGAACACCGGGGAGCTGTTTTTT.

This clonotype was seen many times. The rearrangement uses TRBV6-1 and TRBJ2-7, with 12 bases lining up with TRBD1. The length of the CDR3 is 16 residues. Germline V gene data show CDR1 as MNHNS and CDR2 as SASEGT. With 5 bases clipped from V and 3 bases from J, the junction kept 8 bases outside the gene matches. CDR3 sequence: CASSLTGTGGDYEQYF. The CDR3 region has the DNA TGTGCCAGCAGTTTGACCGGGACAGGGGGCGACTACGAGCAGTACTTC.

Many counts were recorded for this clonotype. This chain connects TRBV6-6 to TRBJ1-3; tentative D call: TRBD1 (6 bases). Germline V gene sequence: CDR1 MNHNY, CDR2 SVGAGI (reference sequence). Trimming took 4 bases from V and 2 from J, leaving 9 bases between them. The CDR3 covers 14 residues. CDR3 region: CASSLQGTGNTIYF. CDR3 sequence (DNA): TGTGCCAGCAGTTTACAGGGAACTGGAAACACCATATATTTT.

Ten or more counts support this clonotype. The V gene is TRBV20-1, the J gene TRBJ1-1; unclear D gene. The CDR3 contains 11 residues. CDR1 and CDR2 from the germline V gene are DFQATT and SNEGSKA (reference sequence). Trimming removed 6 bases at V and 3 bases at J, with 8 bases between. The CDR3 DNA sequence: TGCAGTGCCCCCGGGGACACTGAAGCTTTCTTT. Translated: CSAPGDTEAFF.